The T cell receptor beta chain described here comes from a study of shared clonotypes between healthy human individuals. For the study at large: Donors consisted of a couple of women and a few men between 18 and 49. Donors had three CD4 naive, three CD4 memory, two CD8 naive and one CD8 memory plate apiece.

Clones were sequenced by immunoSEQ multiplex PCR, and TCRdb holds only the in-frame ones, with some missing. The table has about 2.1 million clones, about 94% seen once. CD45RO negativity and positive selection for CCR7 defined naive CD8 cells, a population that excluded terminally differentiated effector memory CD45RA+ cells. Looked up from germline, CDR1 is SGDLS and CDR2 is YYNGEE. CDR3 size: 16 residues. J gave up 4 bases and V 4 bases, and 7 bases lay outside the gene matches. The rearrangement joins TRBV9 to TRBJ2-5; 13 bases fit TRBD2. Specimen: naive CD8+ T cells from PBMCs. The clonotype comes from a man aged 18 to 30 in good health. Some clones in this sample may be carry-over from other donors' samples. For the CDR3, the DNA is TGTGCCAGCAGCCCCCGGACTAGCGGGAGTGGAGAGACCCAGTACTTC. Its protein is CASSPRTSGSGETQYF.